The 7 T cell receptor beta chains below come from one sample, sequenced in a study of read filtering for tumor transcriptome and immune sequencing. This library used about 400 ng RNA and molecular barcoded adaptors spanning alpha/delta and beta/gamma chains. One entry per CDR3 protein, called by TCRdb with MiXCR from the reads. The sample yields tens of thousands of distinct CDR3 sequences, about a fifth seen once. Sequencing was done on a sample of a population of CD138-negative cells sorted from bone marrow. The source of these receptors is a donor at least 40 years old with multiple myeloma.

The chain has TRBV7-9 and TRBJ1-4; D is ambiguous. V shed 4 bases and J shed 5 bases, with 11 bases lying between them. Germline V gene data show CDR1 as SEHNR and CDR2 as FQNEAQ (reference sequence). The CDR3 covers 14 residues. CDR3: CASSSDTANEKLFF. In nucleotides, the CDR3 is TGTGCCAGCAGCTCCGACACGGCCAATGAAAAACTGTTTTTT.

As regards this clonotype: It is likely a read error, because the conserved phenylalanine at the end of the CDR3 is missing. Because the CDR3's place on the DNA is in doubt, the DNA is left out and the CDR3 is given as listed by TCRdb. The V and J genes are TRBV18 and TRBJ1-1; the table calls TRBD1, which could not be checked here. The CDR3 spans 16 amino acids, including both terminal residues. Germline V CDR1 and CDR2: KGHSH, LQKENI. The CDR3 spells CASSPSGGGMNTEAFS.

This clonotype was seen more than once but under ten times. CDR3 protein: CASSQDEGGRKDIQYF. CDR3 nucleotide sequence: TGTGCCAGCAGCCAAGATGAAGGCGGGAGGAAGGACATTCAGTACTTC. This chain links TRBV4-2 with TRBJ2-4; TRBD2 matches at 8 bases. The CDR3 runs to 16 residues. Looked up from germline, CDR1 is LGHNA and CDR2 is YNFKEQ. V dropped 0 bases and J dropped 8; count of bases not matched to a gene: 9.

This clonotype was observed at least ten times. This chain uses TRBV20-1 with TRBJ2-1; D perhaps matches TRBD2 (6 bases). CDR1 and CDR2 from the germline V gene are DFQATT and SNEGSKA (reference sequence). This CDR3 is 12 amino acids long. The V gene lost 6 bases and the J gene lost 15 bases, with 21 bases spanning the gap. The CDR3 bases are TGCAGTGCGCCAGATTCCGGGAGCCCGAGGTTCTTC. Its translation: CSAPDSGSPRFF.

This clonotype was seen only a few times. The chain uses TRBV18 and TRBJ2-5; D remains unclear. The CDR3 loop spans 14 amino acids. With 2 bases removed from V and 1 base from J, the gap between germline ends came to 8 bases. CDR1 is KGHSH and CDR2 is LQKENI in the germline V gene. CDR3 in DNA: TGTGCCAGCTCACCAAACCCAGCCCAAGAGACCCAGTACTTC. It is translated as CASSPNPAQETQYF.

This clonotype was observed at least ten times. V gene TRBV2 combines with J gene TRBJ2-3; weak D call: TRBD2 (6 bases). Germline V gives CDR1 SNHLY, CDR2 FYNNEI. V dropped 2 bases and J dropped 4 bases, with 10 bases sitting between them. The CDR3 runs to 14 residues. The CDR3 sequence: CASSETSIPDTQYF. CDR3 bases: TGTGCCAGCAGTGAAACTAGCATCCCAGATACGCAGTATTTT.

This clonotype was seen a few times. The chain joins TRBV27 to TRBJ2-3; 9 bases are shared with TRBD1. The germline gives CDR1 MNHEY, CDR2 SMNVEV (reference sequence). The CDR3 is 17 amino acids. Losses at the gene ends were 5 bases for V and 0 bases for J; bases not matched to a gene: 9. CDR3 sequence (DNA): TGTGCCAGCAGTACCATTGCCGGGACAGGGAGCACAGATACGCAGTATTTT. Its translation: CASSTIAGTGSTDTQYF.